This TCR beta chain is from a study of T cell responses to AZD1222 COVID-19 vaccine. CDR1 LNHNV and CDR2 YYDKDF come from the germline V gene (reference sequence). The V gene end was trimmed by 1 base and the J gene end by 5 bases; junction bases not matched to a gene: 5. This CDR3 contains 15 residues. This clone was counted between two and nine times. Measured with immunoSEQ multiplex PCR; TCRdb has only the in-frame clones, and not every one. The table lists about 150,000 clones, approximately 87% of them singletons. The sequencing here drew on peripheral blood, taken 28 days after the second AZD1222 dose. The rearrangement joins TRBV15 to TRBJ2-5; 9 bases fit TRBD2. This receptor was taken from an adult who received the AZD1222 COVID-19 vaccine. CDR3 in DNA: TGTGCCACCAGCAGAGGCGGGAGGGGAAGCGAGACCCAGTACTTC. This gives the protein CATSRGGRGSETQYF. Filled out from reference TRBV15 and TRBJ2-5, the complete variable domain reads DAMVIQNPRYQVTQFGKPVTLSCSQTLNHNVMYWYQQKSSQAPKLLFHYYDKDFNNEADTPDNFQSRRPNTSFCFLDIRSPGLGDTAMYLCATSRGGRGSETQYFGPGTRLLVL.